The entry below gives a single TCR beta chain sequence along with its context. Its antigen is currently unknown. In making TCR beta libraries, quantitative 5'-RACE with molecular barcodes was used. TCRdb re-derived calls from the 5' RACE reads in MiXCR, one entry per CDR3 protein. Here the sample spans about 90,000 distinct CDR3 sequences, around 8.3% being singletons. The sample comes from a study of CD8 T cells in ankylosing spondylitis. Whole-study findings and limits: Ankylosing spondylitis blood appeared to carry a characteristic TCR beta motif of roughly 8 highly homologous variants. Both synovial fluid and blood in reactive arthritis had previously been reported to carry some motif variants. Reports say disease-linked clones showed up significantly more in matched ankylosing spondylitis synovial fluid. Disease-linked clones, CD8+, were relatively rare in peripheral blood.

The CDR3 totals 13 residues. In germline, CDR1 is MDHEN, CDR2 SYDVKM. V lost 3 bases to trimming and J lost 1 base, with 4 bases between them. The receptor was isolated from a male donor with ankylosing spondylitis. Sequencing was performed on blood, either unsorted or a sorted T cell fraction (not recorded which). The V and J genes are TRBV28 and TRBJ1-5; D ambiguous. The CDR3 loop is CASSFKSNQPQHF. CDR3 sequence (DNA): TGTGCCAGCAGTTTTAAGAGCAATCAGCCCCAGCATTTT. Variable domain in full (rest from reference TRBV28 and TRBJ1-5): DVKVTQSSRYLVKRTGEKVFLECVQDMDHENMFWYRQDPGLGLRLIYFSYDVKMKEKGDIPEGYSVSREKKERFSLILESASTNQTSMYLCASSFKSNQPQHFGDGTRLSIL.